This T cell receptor (beta chain) stems from a study of T-cell memory formation after mild COVID-19. For the study at large: Most TCR clusters belonged to a single donor.

Whole-study results and caveats: Contracting clones, day 15 to 85, had balanced CD4/CD8, and later expanders favored CD4+. Contracting CD8+ clones were enriched in EMRA, CD4+ mainly in CM and EM.

Researchers used 5'RACE with constant-segment primers to make TCR alpha and TCR beta cDNA libraries that carry sample barcodes and UMIs. In TCRdb, the 5' RACE reads were re-called with MiXCR into one record per CDR3 protein. The sample has fewer than 700,000 distinct CDR3 sequences, more than 15% seen once. A few counts support this clonotype. The antigen is not known. J gave up 4 bases and V 2 bases, and 5 bases lay outside the gene matches. Germline V gives CDR1 MGHDK, CDR2 SYGVNS. The CDR3 sequence is 15 residues long. Sequencing input: PBMCs or a T cell subset sorted from them (not recorded which). The TCR originated in an adult woman who had mild COVID-19 (a few samples of this study predate the infection). Cell type and time point are not known. The chain recombines TRBV25-1 with TRBJ2-1, with 7 positions matching TRBD2. The CDR3 DNA reads as TGTGCCAGCAGTGAAGCTAGCGGACTTTACAATGAGCAGTTCTTC. Its translation is CASSEASGLYNEQFF.